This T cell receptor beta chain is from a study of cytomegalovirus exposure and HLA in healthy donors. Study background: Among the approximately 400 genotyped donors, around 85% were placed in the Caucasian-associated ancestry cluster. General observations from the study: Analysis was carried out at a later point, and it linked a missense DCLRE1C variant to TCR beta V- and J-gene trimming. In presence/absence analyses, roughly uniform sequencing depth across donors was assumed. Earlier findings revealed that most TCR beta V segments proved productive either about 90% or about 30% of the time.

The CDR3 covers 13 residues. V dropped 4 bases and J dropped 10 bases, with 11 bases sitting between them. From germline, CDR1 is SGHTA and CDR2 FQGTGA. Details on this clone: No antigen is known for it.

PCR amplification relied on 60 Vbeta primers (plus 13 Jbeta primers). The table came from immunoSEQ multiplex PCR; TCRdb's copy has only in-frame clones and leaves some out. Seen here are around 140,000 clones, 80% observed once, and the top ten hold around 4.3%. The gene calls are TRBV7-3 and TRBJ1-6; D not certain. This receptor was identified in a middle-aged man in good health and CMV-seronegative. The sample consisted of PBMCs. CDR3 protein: CASSSLYGSPLHF. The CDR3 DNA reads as TGTGCCAGCAGCTCCTTATACGGGTCACCCCTCCACTTT.